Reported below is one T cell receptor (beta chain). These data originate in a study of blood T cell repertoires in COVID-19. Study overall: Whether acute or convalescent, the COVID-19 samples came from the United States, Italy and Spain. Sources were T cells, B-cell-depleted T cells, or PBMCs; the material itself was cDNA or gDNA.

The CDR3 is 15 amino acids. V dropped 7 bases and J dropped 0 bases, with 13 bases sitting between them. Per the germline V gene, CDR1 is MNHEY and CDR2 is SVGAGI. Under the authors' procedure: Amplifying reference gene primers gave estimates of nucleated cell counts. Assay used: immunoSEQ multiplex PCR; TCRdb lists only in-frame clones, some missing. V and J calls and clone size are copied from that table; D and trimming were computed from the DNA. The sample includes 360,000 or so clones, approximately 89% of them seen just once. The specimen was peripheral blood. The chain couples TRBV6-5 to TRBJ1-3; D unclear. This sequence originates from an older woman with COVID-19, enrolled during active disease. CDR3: CASKTSALSGNTIYF. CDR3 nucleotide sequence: TGTGCCAGCAAAACTTCCGCGCTCTCTGGAAACACCATATATTTT.